These 30 T cell receptor beta chains share one sample of origin, sequenced in a study of neurological immune-mediated disorders. Noted time point: longitudinal time-point 3. TCRdb reprocessed the 5' RACE reads with MiXCR, giving one entry per CDR3 protein. The sample carries under 100,000 distinct CDR3 sequences, roughly 4.3% recorded once. Sequencing was carried out using PBMCs. These receptor sequences come from a woman aged 55-69 years with multiple sclerosis.

This chain joins TRBV7-2 and TRBJ2-1; D might be TRBD2 (6 bases). The CDR3 contains 15 residues. V was cut by 7 bases and J by 0 bases, with 13 bases left in between. The germline gives CDR1 SGHTA, CDR2 FQGNSA. CDR3 nucleotides: TGTGCCAGCATCCGGGACTTCAGCTCCTACAATGAGCAGTTCTTC. Amino acids: CASIRDFSSYNEQFF.

There are many counts of this clonotype. This chain joins TRBV5-1 and TRBJ2-7; TRBD1 matches at 9 bases. With V trimmed by 5 bases and J by 7 bases, 10 bases remained unmatched. The CDR3 runs 14 residues. Looked up from germline, CDR1 is SGHRS and CDR2 is YFSETQ. The CDR3 sequence is CASRPTGGMTEQYF. As DNA, the CDR3 is TGCGCCAGCAGACCTACAGGGGGCATGACTGAGCAGTACTTC. Full variable domain (rest looked up from reference TRBV5-1 and TRBJ2-7): KAGVTQTPRYLIKTRGQQVTLSCSPISGHRSVSWYQQTPGQGLQFLFEYFSETQRNKGNFPGRFSGRQFSNSRSEMNVSTLELGDSALYLCASRPTGGMTEQYFGPGTRLTVT.

This clonotype was recorded many times. The chain carries TRBV29-1 and TRBJ1-2; a possible D gene is TRBD1 (6 bases). Germline-derived CDR1 and CDR2 are SQVTM and ANQGSEA. The CDR3 runs to 11 residues. Trimming took 2 bases from V and 8 from J, leaving 9 bases between them. CDR3 region: CSVERGFGYTF. The CDR3 DNA sequence: TGCAGCGTTGAAAGGGGGTTCGGCTACACCTTC. Full variable domain (missing parts from reference TRBV29-1 and TRBJ1-2): SAVISQKPSRDICQRGTSLTIQCQVDSQVTMMFWYRQQPGQSLTLIATANQGSEATYESGFVIDKFPISRPNLTFSTLTVSNMSPEDSSIYLCSVERGFGYTFGSGTRLTVV.

The table lists this clonotype with many counts. The rearrangement uses TRBV5-1 and TRBJ1-1, with 9 bases lining up with TRBD1. The CDR3 has 15 residues. Trimming at V came to 4 bases and at J to 4 bases, leaving 8 bases not matched to a gene. Germline-derived CDR1 and CDR2 are SGHRS and YFSETQ. CDR3 coding DNA: TGCGCCAGCAGCCCGGGGGACAGGGTGGGCACTGAAGCTTTCTTT. Translating it yields CASSPGDRVGTEAFF.

This clonotype was observed a few times. The V call is TRBV12-3 or TRBV12-4, the J call TRBJ1-3; 9 bases line up with TRBD1. The J segment lost 2 bases and the V segment lost 6 bases, leaving 5 bases of the junction unmatched. The CDR3 sequence is 15 residues long. CDR3 sequence: CASRIQGATGNTIYF. Written as DNA, the CDR3 is TGTGCCAGCAGGATACAGGGGGCGACTGGAAACACCATATATTTT.

Many counts were recorded for this clonotype. V and J are TRBV6-1 and TRBJ1-6; unclear D gene. Looked up from germline, CDR1 is MNHNS and CDR2 is SASEGT. V was shortened by 1 base and J by 0 bases, with 13 bases between the two germline ends. CDR3 length: 18 amino acids. The CDR3 reads CASSEGASGSSYNSPLHF. The CDR3 DNA reads as TGTGCCAGCAGTGAAGGGGCCTCCGGTAGCTCCTATAATTCACCCCTCCACTTT.

This clonotype was observed many times. V gene TRBV6-6 combines with J gene TRBJ2-1; 11 bases map to TRBD1. J lost 4 bases, V lost 8 bases, and 1 base had no gene match. The CDR3 has 13 amino acids. The germline CDR1 and CDR2 sequences are MNHNY and SVGAGI (reference sequence). CDR3 in amino acids: CASGQGAYNEQFF. The CDR3 nucleotides read TGTGCCAGCGGACAGGGGGCGTACAATGAGCAGTTCTTC.

This clonotype was observed a few times. V and J are TRBV24-1 and TRBJ1-5; D gene uncertain. V shed 3 bases and J shed 4 bases, with 6 bases lying between them. CDR1 and CDR2 from the germline V gene are KGHDR and SFDVKD. The CDR3 runs 13 residues. The CDR3 sequence is CATSDVGNQPQHF. The CDR3 region has the DNA TGTGCCACCAGTGATGTCGGGAATCAGCCCCAGCATTTT.

This clonotype was counted at least ten times. The chain carries TRBV12-3 or TRBV12-4 and TRBJ2-7; no clear D. This CDR3 is 14 amino acids long. Trimming removed 3 bases at V and 6 bases at J, with 15 bases between. The CDR3 sequence: CASSFVGRTVEQYF. As DNA, the CDR3 is TGTGCCAGCAGTTTTGTTGGCAGGACCGTCGAGCAGTACTTC.

This clonotype was detected many times. The V call is TRBV6-5, the J call TRBJ2-3; 7 bases match TRBD1. The length of the CDR3 is 16 residues. Looked up from germline, CDR1 is MNHEY and CDR2 is SVGAGI. V shed 5 bases and J 4 bases; nucleotides not matched to a gene: 12. The CDR3 loop reads CASSTPTGAGADTQYF. The CDR3 DNA follows: TGTGCCAGCAGTACCCCCACAGGGGCCGGCGCAGATACGCAGTATTTT.

This clonotype showed up many times. V and J are TRBV5-4 and TRBJ1-5; a weak D match, TRBD1 (5 bases). Germline CDR1 and CDR2: SGHNT and YYREEE (reference sequence). Trimming took 0 bases from V and 2 from J, leaving 9 bases between them. The CDR3 contains 15 residues. DNA for the CDR3: TGTGCCAGCAGCTTGGGGGGGTCTGGCAATCAGCCCCAGCATTTT. Amino acids: CASSLGGSGNQPQHF. Complete variable domain (other parts from reference TRBV5-4 and TRBJ1-5): ETGVTQSPTHLIKTRGQQVTLRCSSQSGHNTVSWYQQALGQGPQFIFQYYREEENGRGNFPPRFSGLQFPNYSSELNVNALELDDSALYLCASSLGGSGNQPQHFGDGTRLSIL.

This clonotype was detected ten times or more. J is TRBJ1-3 and V is TRBV7-6, with D maybe TRBD1 (6 bases). V was cut by 3 bases and J by 2 bases, with 8 bases left in between. CDR3 length: 14 amino acids. Germline V gene lookup returns CDR1 SGHVS and CDR2 FNYEAQ. The chain's CDR3 is CASSFGTTGNTIYF. The CDR3 nucleotides are TGTGCCAGCAGCTTTGGGACAACTGGAAACACCATATATTTT.

This clonotype was counted ten times or more. V gene TRBV12-3 or TRBV12-4 combines with J gene TRBJ2-1; tentatively, D is TRBD1 or TRBD2 (5 bases each). V lost 3 bases, J lost 0 bases, and 9 bases lay in between. There are 15 residues in the CDR3. CDR3 protein: CASSFAGSSYNEQFF. Here the CDR3 DNA reads TGTGCCAGCAGTTTTGCAGGGAGCTCCTACAATGAGCAGTTCTTC.

This clonotype was counted ten times or more. The J gene is TRBJ2-5, the V gene TRBV29-1; 7 nucleotides agree with TRBD2. Germline V lookup: CDR1 SQVTM, CDR2 ANQGSEA. Trimming cost V 6 bases and J 5 bases; bases outside gene matches: 12. The CDR3 runs 14 residues. The CDR3: CSVPRGAGMETQYF. In nucleotides, the CDR3 is TGCAGCGTCCCCCGTGGAGCGGGGATGGAGACCCAGTACTTC.

This clonotype was seen many times. This sequence joins TRBV18 and TRBJ2-3; a possible D gene is TRBD2 (5 bases). Germline-derived CDR1 and CDR2 are KGHSH and LQKENI. The length of the CDR3 is 15 residues. The V and J ends lost 2 bases and 0 bases respectively, with 9 bases between them. The CDR3 nucleotides are TGTGCCAGCTCACCAATGACTACAAGCACAGATACGCAGTATTTT. It specifies CASSPMTTSTDTQYF.

This clonotype was seen ten or more times. The V gene is TRBV7-9, the J gene TRBJ2-3; no clear D gene. V lost 4 bases and J lost 5, with 10 bases in between. Germline loops: CDR1 SEHNR, CDR2 FQNEAQ (reference sequence). The CDR3 loop spans 13 amino acids. The CDR3 nucleotides are TGTGCCAGCAGCTCCGTTTGGTTAGATACGCAGTATTTT. Protein product: CASSSVWLDTQYF.

This clonotype was observed many times. This chain links TRBV5-1 with TRBJ1-2, with 7 bases matching TRBD1. The germline CDR1 and CDR2 sequences are SGHRS and YFSETQ. The CDR3 consists of 17 residues. Losses at the gene ends were 3 bases for V and 6 bases for J; bases not matched to a gene: 17. CDR3 bases: TGCGCCAGCAGCTGGAATTCGTTACGAGGGGGCGCAGATGGCTACACCTTC. Translation gives CASSWNSLRGGADGYTF.

This clonotype came up many times. CDR3 sequence (DNA): TGCAGCGTTGAGGACAGGGACAGCAATCAGCCCCAGCATTTT. Its translation: CSVEDRDSNQPQHF. The chain recombines TRBV29-1 with TRBJ1-5; 8 positions agree with TRBD1. J was trimmed by 1 base and V by 3 bases; bases with no gene match: 2. The CDR3 has 14 residues. CDR1 is SQVTM, CDR2 ANQGSEA, per germline.

This clonotype was counted ten times or more. The chain recombines TRBV28 with TRBJ2-7; D perhaps matches TRBD1 (5 bases). The CDR3 length is 14 residues. V was clipped by 6 bases and J by 3 bases, with 15 bases between them. Germline V CDR1 and CDR2: MDHEN, SYDVKM. The CDR3 protein is CASRSQGSGYEQYF. The CDR3 nucleotides are TGTGCCAGCAGGAGCCAGGGATCCGGCTACGAGCAGTACTTC.

There are many counts of this clonotype. The chain employs TRBV12-3 or TRBV12-4 and TRBJ1-2; D gene ambiguous. Trimming removed 3 bases from V and 3 bases from J, with 14 bases in between. This CDR3 has 15 residues. The DNA for the CDR3 is TGTGCCAGCAGTTTTGGCGTTCCCCGCGACTATGGCTACACCTTC. Amino acid sequence: CASSFGVPRDYGYTF.

This clonotype has at least ten counts. The chain links TRBV5-1 to TRBJ2-6; TRBD1 might be the D (5 bases). Germline V gives CDR1 SGHRS, CDR2 YFSETQ. The CDR3 is made up of 16 amino acids. Trimming removed 4 bases from V and 0 bases from J, with 11 bases in between. The CDR3 sequence: CASSTRGSSGANVLTF. The CDR3 DNA is TGCGCCAGCAGCACAAGGGGAAGCTCTGGGGCCAACGTCCTGACTTTC.

There are many counts of this clonotype. This chain connects TRBV15 to TRBJ2-6; either TRBD1 or TRBD2 may supply D (5 bases each). Trimming shortened V by 0 bases and J by 2 bases, and 5 bases separated the two germline ends. CDR1 is LNHNV, CDR2 YYDKDF, per germline (reference sequence). The CDR3 contains 15 residues. The CDR3, as DNA: TGTGCCACCAGCAGAGAGGGGGCTGGGGCCAACGTCCTGACTTTC. Protein product: CATSREGAGANVLTF.

This clonotype was found many times. V and J are TRBV5-1 and TRBJ2-7; D is possibly TRBD1 or TRBD2 (5 bases each). The CDR3 covers 14 residues. Germline V lookup: CDR1 SGHRS, CDR2 YFSETQ. V lost 0 bases, J lost 6 bases, and 13 bases lay in between. In DNA form, the CDR3 reads TGCGCCAGCAGCTTGGTCGGGGAAAGGGGCGAGCAGTACTTC. Protein product: CASSLVGERGEQYF.

This clonotype was recorded many times. The rearrangement joins TRBV7-8 to TRBJ1-5; D is unresolved. The germline V gene encodes CDR1 SGHVS and CDR2 FQNEAQ. The ends were cut back, 5 bases at V and 0 bases at J, with 11 bases in the middle. The CDR3 extends over 15 amino acids. The chain's CDR3 is CASSAYDYSNQPQHF. Here the CDR3 DNA reads TGTGCCAGCAGCGCATATGATTATAGCAATCAGCCCCAGCATTTT.

The table lists this clonotype with many counts. V gene TRBV19 combines with J gene TRBJ1-2; 7 positions agree with TRBD1. The CDR3 spans 13 residues. Losses at the gene ends were 7 bases for V and 6 bases for J; bases not matched to a gene: 8. The germline CDR1 and CDR2 sequences are LNHDA and SQIVND (reference sequence). The CDR3 region has the DNA TGTGCCAGTACCATAGGGGGCACAAATGGCTACACCTTC. The encoded protein is CASTIGGTNGYTF.

This clonotype was found many times. V is TRBV5-1 and J is TRBJ1-1, with D possibly being TRBD1 (6 bases). The CDR3 length is 15 residues. Trimming took off 0 bases at V and 6 bases at J, with 15 bases between the two ends. Germline-derived CDR1 and CDR2 are SGHRS and YFSETQ. CDR3 amino acids: CASSLGGAQSPEAFF. In DNA form, the CDR3 reads TGCGCCAGCAGCTTGGGGGGGGCGCAATCCCCTGAAGCTTTCTTT.

This clonotype was picked up many times. This chain connects TRBV7-2 to TRBJ1-5, with D uncertain. The germline gives CDR1 SGHTA, CDR2 FQGNSA. The CDR3 is 13 residues long. V was trimmed by 5 bases and J by 5 bases, leaving 10 bases between them. The CDR3 is CASSPSWDQPQHF. Here the CDR3 DNA reads TGTGCCAGCAGCCCTAGCTGGGATCAGCCCCAGCATTTT.

In this sample, this clonotype turned up many times. V and J are TRBV5-1 and TRBJ2-3; 9 bases map to TRBD2. Germline CDR1 reads SGHRS; CDR2 reads YFSETQ. V was pared by 0 bases and J by 2 bases, with 4 bases of the junction left unmatched. This CDR3 contains 16 residues. In nucleotides, the CDR3 is TGCGCCAGCAGCTTGGACCTAGCGGGACTCACAGATACGCAGTATTTT. It translates to CASSLDLAGLTDTQYF.

This clonotype was counted many times. V and J are TRBV19 and TRBJ2-3; D is unclear. The CDR3 consists of 13 residues. CDR1 and CDR2 (germline): LNHDA, SQIVND (reference sequence). V lost 5 bases, J lost 2 bases, and 8 bases lay in between. The CDR3 DNA sequence: TGTGCCAGTAGTTGGCTGAACACAGATACGCAGTATTTT. It encodes CASSWLNTDTQYF. Together with reference TRBV19 and TRBJ2-3, the CDR3 gives the full variable domain: DGGITQSPKYLFRKEGQNVTLSCEQNLNHDAMYWYRQDPGQGLRLIYYSQIVNDFQKGDIAEGYSVSREKKESFPLTVTSAQKNPTAFYLCASSWLNTDTQYFGPGTRLTVL.

This clonotype appeared many times. The chain has TRBV11-2 and TRBJ2-5, with D perhaps matching TRBD2 (7 bases). V lost 4 bases and J 2 bases, leaving 17 bases between the germline ends. The length of the CDR3 is 16 residues. CDR1 is SGHAT and CDR2 is FQNNGV in the germline V gene. The CDR3 spells CASSSPWGRGQETQYF. The CDR3 DNA reads TGTGCCAGCAGCTCCCCTTGGGGGCGGGGGCAAGAGACCCAGTACTTC.